This T cell receptor beta chain was obtained from a study of T cell responses to AZD1222 COVID-19 vaccine. Regarding the study as a whole: Donors, mostly white British, included more females; clonal diversity was possibly underestimated. Spike-specific TCR breadth and depth went up after people got two AZD1222 doses. Seropositivity was recorded at baseline in only a handful of AZD1222 recipients.

Sequenced by immunoSEQ multiplex PCR; TCRdb stores in-frame clones only, minus some. The sample yields around 170,000 clones, around nine tenths seen once. The CDR3 is made up of 16 amino acids. V dropped 4 bases and J dropped 9; count of bases not matched to a gene: 12. CDR1 is SGHVS, CDR2 FNYEAQ, per germline. Second-dose schedules of about 4 or about 12 weeks were combined. Remarks on this clone: Its antigen is unidentified.

Sequenced here: peripheral blood, sampled 28 days after the second AZD1222 dose. The chain is built from TRBV7-6 and TRBJ2-2; 9 nucleotides align to TRBD2. The sequence was collected from an adult who received the AZD1222 COVID-19 vaccine. This CDR3 reads CASSSLSSGSNRELFF. The CDR3 DNA is TGTGCCAGCAGCTCGTTGAGTAGCGGGAGTAACCGGGAGCTGTTTTTT.